Each of the 18 T cell receptor beta chains below was sequenced from the same sample in a study of technical replicates of blood from several donors. The assay was immunoSEQ multiplex PCR, and TCRdb's table has in-frame clones only and misses some. The sample holds 25,000 to 40,000 clones, around nine tenths seen once. The sample comprised PBMCs. Receptors originate from a human donor in good health. Some clones in this sample may be carry-over from other donors' samples.

The genes are TRBV5-8 and TRBJ2-3, with 7 bases lining up with TRBD2. Looked up from germline, CDR1 is SGHTS and CDR2 is YDEGEE. The junction had 6 bases not matched to a gene; V was cut back by 4 bases and J by 7 bases. The CDR3 contains 13 residues. The CDR3 is CASSRGEMNTQYF. DNA for the CDR3: TGTGCCAGCAGCCGGGGGGAGATGAATACGCAGTATTTT.

The chain is built from TRBV27 and TRBJ2-7, with D possibly being TRBD1 (5 bases). V was trimmed by 6 bases and J by 3 bases, leaving 15 bases between them. The CDR3 has 14 amino acids. Germline V gives CDR1 MNHEY, CDR2 SMNVEV (reference sequence). CDR3 sequence (DNA): TGTGCCAGCAGAGCCAGGGTCCAACACTACGAGCAGTACTTC. Amino acids: CASRARVQHYEQYF.

V is TRBV5-4 and J is TRBJ2-7, with TRBD2 matching 15 bases. With V trimmed by 4 bases and J by 4 bases, 3 bases remained unmatched. Germline loops: CDR1 SGHNT, CDR2 YYREEE (reference sequence). The CDR3 is made up of 15 amino acids. This CDR3 reads CASSPGLAGGYEQYF. CDR3 bases: TGTGCCAGCAGCCCCGGACTAGCGGGAGGGTACGAGCAGTACTTC.

The chain uses TRBV5-1 and TRBJ1-2; TRBD1 agrees at 8 bases. This CDR3 has 14 residues. Germline V gives CDR1 SGHRS, CDR2 YFSETQ. Germline trimming cut 4 bases from V and 4 bases from J; bases unmatched to any gene: 6. The CDR3 DNA sequence: TGCGCCAGCAGCCCGACAGGGGAGATCTATGGCTACACCTTC. It encodes CASSPTGEIYGYTF.

This clone was seen only once. The chain links TRBV5-4 to TRBJ1-2, with a tentative D call TRBD1 (5 bases). The CDR3 totals 15 residues. V lost 3 bases and J lost 3, with 15 bases in between. Germline CDR1 is SGHNT and CDR2 is YYREEE (reference sequence). DNA of the CDR3: TGTGCCAGCAGCTGGAAAAAAACAGGAGACTATGGCTACACCTTC. Encoded protein: CASSWKKTGDYGYTF.

This chain connects TRBV6-6 to TRBJ1-5, with TRBD1 as a possible D gene (5 bases). V was clipped by 6 bases and J by 7 bases, with 13 bases between them. The CDR3 sequence is 13 residues long. Germline-derived CDR1 and CDR2 are MNHNY and SVGAGI (reference sequence). The CDR3: CASRPRGGQPQHF. CDR3 nucleotide sequence: TGTGCCAGCAGGCCGCGGGGCGGGCAGCCCCAGCATTTT.

This chain uses TRBV7-9 with TRBJ2-7; tentatively, D is TRBD1 (6 bases). V shed 1 base and J shed 7 bases, with 17 bases lying between them. Germline V gene sequence: CDR1 SEHNR, CDR2 FQNEAQ (reference sequence). The CDR3 is made up of 15 amino acids. CDR3 loop: CASSLGAGVRGEQYF. In DNA form, the CDR3 reads TGTGCCAGCAGCTTAGGGGCAGGGGTGAGAGGTGAGCAGTACTTC.

The chain's CDR3 is CASSLMTASGVYTDTQYF. CDR3 nucleotide sequence: TGTGCCAGCAGCTTAATGACAGCTAGCGGGGTGTACACAGATACGCAGTATTTT. The chain recombines TRBV13 with TRBJ2-3; 9 positions match TRBD2. The CDR3 is 18 residues long. Looked up from germline, CDR1 is PRHDT and CDR2 is FYEKMQ (reference sequence). V lost 2 bases, J lost 2 bases, and 11 bases stayed unmatched. Based on the CDR3 plus reference TRBV13 and TRBJ2-3, the full variable domain is AAGVIQSPRHLIKEKRETATLKCYPIPRHDTVYWYQQGPGQDPQFLISFYEKMQSDKGSIPDRFSAQQFSDYHSELNMSSLELGDSALYFCASSLMTASGVYTDTQYFGPGTRLTVL.

This chain connects TRBV5-1 to TRBJ2-2, with D uncertain. Trimming pared 0 bases from V and 6 bases from J, leaving 9 bases between. Germline V gene lookup returns CDR1 SGHRS and CDR2 YFSETQ. This CDR3 has 14 residues. The CDR3 DNA reads TGCGCCAGCAGCTTGGTCGGCGGTCCCGGGGAGCTGTTTTTT. This sequence encodes CASSLVGGPGELFF.

The chain joins TRBV7-2 to TRBJ2-7, with a possible D match to TRBD2 (5 bases). Germline CDR1 and CDR2: SGHTA and FQGNSA. The CDR3 covers 15 residues. Trimming cost V 0 bases and J 2 bases, with 11 bases left between them. CDR3: CASSLAVGLAYEQYF. Written as DNA, the CDR3 is TGTGCCAGCAGCTTAGCGGTTGGACTTGCCTACGAGCAGTACTTC. Complete variable domain (other parts from reference TRBV7-2 and TRBJ2-7): GAGVSQSPSNKVTEKGKDVELRCDPISGHTALYWYRQSLGQGLEFLIYFQGNSAPDKSGLPSDRFSAERTGGSVSTLTIQRTQQEDSAVYLCASSLAVGLAYEQYFGPGTRLTVT.

The chain combines TRBV29-1 with TRBJ2-2, with unresolved D. Trimming shortened V by 6 bases and J by 5 bases, and 7 bases separated the two germline ends. CDR1 and CDR2 from the germline V gene are SQVTM and ANQGSEA. The CDR3 loop spans 11 amino acids. In nucleotides, the CDR3 is TGCAGCGTGAGCGAAACCGGGGAGCTGTTTTTT. Translating it yields CSVSETGELFF.

The gene calls are TRBV19 and TRBJ2-7; D may be TRBD2 (6 bases). The CDR3 totals 12 residues. The germline gives CDR1 LNHDA, CDR2 SQIVND (reference sequence). Trimming removed 7 bases from V and 7 bases from J, with 14 bases in between. The CDR3 sequence is CASNGGAGEQYF. The CDR3 nucleotides read TGTGCCAGTAACGGCGGGGCCGGGGAGCAGTACTTC.

There are a few counts of this clone. The rearrangement links TRBV6-5 to TRBJ1-1; D is undetermined. Trimming removed 6 bases at V and 5 bases at J, with 10 bases between. Germline loops: CDR1 MNHEY, CDR2 SVGAGI. This CDR3 contains 12 residues. The DNA for the CDR3 is TGTGCCAGCAGATCCTTTGAGACTGAAGCTTTCTTT. Amino acids: CASRSFETEAFF.

The chain employs TRBV5-4 and TRBJ2-5, with 7 bases identical to TRBD2. CDR3 length: 15 residues. V trimming: 4 bases; J trimming: 7 bases; junction bases outside the gene matches: 13. Germline CDR1 is SGHNT and CDR2 is YYREEE (reference sequence). The CDR3 DNA reads TGTGCCAGCAGCCCCGGAGCGGGGCCTCCGGGGACCCAGTACTTC. Its translation: CASSPGAGPPGTQYF.

The chain couples TRBV6-6 to TRBJ2-3; TRBD1 matches 7 bases. CDR1 is MNHNY and CDR2 is SVGAGI in the germline V gene (reference sequence). The CDR3 sequence is 14 residues long. The V and J ends lost 6 bases and 3 bases, in that order; junction bases with no gene match: 6. In nucleotides, the CDR3 is TGTGCCAGCAGACAGGGGATTTGGACAGATACGCAGTATTTT. Protein: CASRQGIWTDTQYF.

The chain joins TRBV15 to TRBJ1-2; D might be TRBD1 (6 bases). Germline CDR1 LNHNV, CDR2 YYDKDF (reference sequence). This CDR3 has 15 amino acids. V lost 4 bases and J lost 7, with 19 bases in between. CDR3 nucleotide sequence: TGTGCCACCAGCAAAGCTAGGGGGGGCGCTTTTGGCTACACCTTC. Encoded protein: CATSKARGGAFGYTF.

The J gene is TRBJ2-6, the V gene TRBV19; possible D gene TRBD1, 6 bases. The CDR3 has 15 residues. Germline V gene sequence: CDR1 LNHDA, CDR2 SQIVND (reference sequence). The V end lost 7 bases, the J end lost 0 bases, and 10 bases lay between the germline ends. CDR3 region: CASKGEGSGANVLTF. Here the CDR3 DNA reads TGTGCCAGTAAGGGGGAAGGCTCTGGGGCCAACGTCCTGACTTTC.

V gene TRBV12-5 combines with J gene TRBJ1-2, with TRBD1 matching 7 bases. CDR1 is LGHNT and CDR2 is FRNRAP in the germline V gene. V shed 7 bases, J shed 4 bases, and the junction held 9 bases outside the gene matches. This CDR3 spans 14 amino acids. In nucleotides, the CDR3 is TGTGCTAGTGCCCCGGACAGGTCTTCCTATGGCTACACCTTC. Translated: CASAPDRSSYGYTF. The full variable domain, rest sourced from reference TRBV12-5 and TRBJ1-2, is DARVTQTPRHKVTEMGQEVTMRCQPILGHNTVFWYRQTMMQGLELLAYFRNRAPLDDSGMPKDRFSAEMPDATLATLKIQPSEPRDSAVYFCASAPDRSSYGYTFGSGTRLTVV.